This T cell receptor (beta chain) came from a study of shared clonotypes between healthy human individuals. The CDR3 loop spans 16 amino acids. Germline V gene sequence: CDR1 SGHRS, CDR2 YFSETQ. With 7 bases removed from V and 1 base from J, the gap between germline ends came to 21 bases. Some clones are missing from TCRdb's copy, which holds only in-frame ones; the method was immunoSEQ multiplex PCR. The sample has 1,500,000 or so clones; 98% are singletons. The TCR was taken from a man aged 25 to 45 in good health. V is TRBV5-1 and J is TRBJ2-7, with a possible D match to TRBD2 (6 bases). What was sequenced was naive CD4+ T cells sorted from blood. Documented subset: CD45RA+ positively selected. The CDR3 region is CASRSSGDSISYEQYF. In nucleotides, the CDR3 is TGCGCCAGCCGATCCTCGGGGGACTCGATATCCTACGAGCAGTACTTC.